This TCR beta chain was captured by sequencing in a study of cytomegalovirus exposure and HLA in healthy donors. The study, taken as a whole, reports: Highest at DRB1 and lowest at HLA-C, TCR association rates differed among HLA loci in a later analysis. Published work reported that the classifier diagnosed cytomegalovirus status with high specificity and sensitivity. Later analysis associated a missense DCLRE1C variant with TCR beta V- and J-gene trimming. It was likely that a cluster of highly shared sequence variants was a sequencing artifact.

60 Vbeta and 13 Jbeta primers were used in PCR. Method: immunoSEQ multiplex PCR; TCRdb's copy keeps in-frame clones and lacks some. The data hold 130,000 or so clones, with approximately 80% observed a single time. With respect to this clone: The antigen is undetermined.

CDR1 and CDR2 (germline): SGDLS, YYNGEE. There are 15 residues in the CDR3. The chain has TRBV9 and TRBJ2-5, with D tentatively TRBD1 (8 bases). The J call is uncertain, as TRBJ2-7 better fits the DNA end. This clonotype was obtained from a man in his late teens or twenties in good health and CMV-seronegative. The material sequenced was PBMCs. The CDR3 region is CASSVEDREGYEQYF. CDR3 sequence (DNA): TGTGCCAGCAGCGTAGAGGACAGGGAGGGCTACGAGCAGTACTTC.